The following is a T cell receptor (beta chain) sequence with its context. A much larger clonotype is one base distant, so this may be a read error. The data are from a study of T cells in Graves' hyperthyroidism and ophthalmopathy. The CDR3 extends over 13 amino acids. Germline V lookup: CDR1 SQVTM, CDR2 ANQGSEA. From RNA transcripts, TCR beta CDR3 regions were amplified. The TCR CDR3 first-round RT-PCR relied on the HTBI primer set. TCRdb called the multiplex PCR reads again in MiXCR, with one record for every CDR3 protein. The table includes roughly 580,000 distinct CDR3 sequences, about 45% detected once.

The origin of this receptor is a young woman with Graves' hyperthyroidism. Sequenced material: peripheral blood or thyroid tissue (not recorded which). This chain connects TRBV29-1 to TRBJ2-7; D is unclear. In nucleotides, the CDR3 is TGCAGCGTTGAAGACAGGCCAAACTACGAGCAGTGCTTC. This codes for CSVEDRPNYEQCF.